The T cell receptor (beta chain) described here comes from a study of beta chain features in type 1 diabetes. Trimming stripped 5 bases from V and 8 bases from J, with 18 bases between. There are 14 residues in the CDR3. Germline CDR1 is SEHNR and CDR2 is FQNEAQ (reference sequence). cDNA synthesis used the whole RNA isolate, giving expressed TCRB sequences. Sequencing used immunoSEQ multiplex PCR; TCRdb keeps in-frame clones, though not all of them. The table includes 130,000 to 150,000 clones, under 11% detected once. The sequenced sample consisted of naive CD4+ T cells from blood. The receptor was isolated from a man in his late teens or twenties in good health. The chain links TRBV7-9 to TRBJ1-2; D remains ambiguous. CDR3 sequence reads: CASSLDRAGGGYTF. The CDR3 nucleotides are TGTGCCAGCAGCCTTGACCGGGCCGGAGGGGGCTACACCTTC.